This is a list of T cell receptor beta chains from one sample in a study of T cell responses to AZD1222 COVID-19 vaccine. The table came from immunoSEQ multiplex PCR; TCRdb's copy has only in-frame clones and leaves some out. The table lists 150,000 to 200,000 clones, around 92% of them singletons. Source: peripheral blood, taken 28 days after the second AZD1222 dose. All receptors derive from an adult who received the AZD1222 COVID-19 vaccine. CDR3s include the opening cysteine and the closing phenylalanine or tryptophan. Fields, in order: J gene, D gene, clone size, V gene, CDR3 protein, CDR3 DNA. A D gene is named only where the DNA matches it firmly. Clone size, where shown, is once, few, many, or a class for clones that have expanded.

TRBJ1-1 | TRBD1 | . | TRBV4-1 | CASSQDDLPGGTEAFF | TGCGCCAGCAGCCAAGATGACCTTCCAGGGGGCACTGAAGCTTTCTTT
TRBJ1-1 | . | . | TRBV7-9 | CASSLVGSPNTEAFF | TGTGCCAGCAGCTTAGTAGGATCCCCGAACACTGAAGCTTTCTTT
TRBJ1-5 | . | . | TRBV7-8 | CASSRDNWEPQHF | TGTGCCAGCAGCCGAGACAATTGGGAGCCCCAGCATTTT
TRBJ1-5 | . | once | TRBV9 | CASSVRAGSDQPQHF | TGTGCCAGCAGCGTACGGGCGGGGTCTGATCAGCCCCAGCATTTT
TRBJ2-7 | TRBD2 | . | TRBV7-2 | CASSPMGGSYEQYF | TGTGCCAGCAGCCCCATGGGGGGGTCCTACGAGCAGTACTTC
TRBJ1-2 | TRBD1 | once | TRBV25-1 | CASSVLTGGDGYTF | TGTGCCAGCAGCGTCCTGACAGGGGGCGATGGCTACACCTTC
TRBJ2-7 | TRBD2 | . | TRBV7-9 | CASSLAGGGRAREQYF | TGTGCCAGCAGCTTAGCGGGGGGAGGGAGGGCCCGCGAGCAGTACTTC
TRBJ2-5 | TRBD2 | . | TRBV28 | CASGDSGVVQETQYF | TGTGCCAGCGGAGATAGCGGGGTGGTACAAGAGACCCAGTACTTC
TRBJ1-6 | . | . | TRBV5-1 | CASSLGQSYNSPLHF | TGCGCCAGCAGCTTGGGGCAGTCCTATAATTCACCCCTCCACTTT
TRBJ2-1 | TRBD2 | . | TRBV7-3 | CASSFSGPSSYNEQFF | TGTGCCAGCAGCTTTAGCGGGCCCAGCTCCTACAATGAGCAGTTCTTC
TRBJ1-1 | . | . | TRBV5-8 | CASSLTGGGTEAFF | TGTGCCAGCAGCTTGACCGGGGGGGGCACTGAAGCTTTCTTT
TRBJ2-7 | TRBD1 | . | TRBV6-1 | CASSDPGQVAYEQYF | TGTGCCAGCAGTGACCCGGGACAGGTGGCCTACGAGCAGTACTTC
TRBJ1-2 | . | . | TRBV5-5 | CASSPGPTGIDYGYTF | TGTGCCAGCAGCCCCGGTCCTACAGGGATCGACTATGGCTACACCTTC
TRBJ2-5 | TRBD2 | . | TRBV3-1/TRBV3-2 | CASSQLAGDSQETQYF | TGTGCCAGCAGCCAATTAGCGGGGGACTCCCAAGAGACCCAGTACTTC
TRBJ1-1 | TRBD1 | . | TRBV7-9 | CASSYPGQGNTEAFF | TGTGCCAGCAGCTATCCGGGACAGGGGAACACTGAAGCTTTCTTT
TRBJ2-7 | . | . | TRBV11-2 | CASSQDRKTYEQYF | TGTGCCAGCAGCCAGGACAGAAAGACCTACGAGCAGTACTTC
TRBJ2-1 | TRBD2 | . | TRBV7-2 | CASSLGAGGFGNEQFF | TGTGCCAGCAGCTTAGGGGCCGGGGGGTTTGGGAATGAGCAGTTCTTC
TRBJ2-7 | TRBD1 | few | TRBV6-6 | CASSYGQGVLYEQYF | TGTGCCAGCAGTTACGGACAGGGGGTCCTCTACGAGCAGTACTTC
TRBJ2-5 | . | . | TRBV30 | CAWSKEGETQYF | TGTGCCTGGAGTAAGGAAGGAGAGACCCAGTACTTC
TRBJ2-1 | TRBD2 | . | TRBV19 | CASETRGVHNEQFF | TGTGCCAGTGAGACGCGGGGGGTTCACAATGAGCAGTTCTTC
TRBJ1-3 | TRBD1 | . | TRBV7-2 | CASSLVTGESSGNTIYF | TGTGCCAGCAGCTTAGTCACAGGGGAGTCCTCCGGAAACACCATATATTTT
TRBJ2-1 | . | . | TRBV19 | CASQVGNEQFF | TGTGCCAGTCAGGTAGGCAATGAGCAGTTCTTC
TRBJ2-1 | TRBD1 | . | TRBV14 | CASSATGYSEQFF | TGTGCCAGCAGCGCGACAGGGTATAGTGAGCAGTTCTTC
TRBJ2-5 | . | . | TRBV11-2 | CASSLDRARETQYF | TGTGCCAGCAGCTTAGACCGGGCCAGGGAGACCCAGTACTTC
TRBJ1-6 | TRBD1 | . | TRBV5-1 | CASSQQGYNSPLHF | TGCGCCAGCAGCCAACAGGGGTATAATTCACCCCTCCACTTT
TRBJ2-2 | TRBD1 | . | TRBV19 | CASISGQGYNTGELFF | TGTGCCAGTATTTCGGGACAGGGGTATAACACCGGGGAGCTGTTTTTT
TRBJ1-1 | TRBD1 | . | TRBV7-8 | CASSRQTGGNTEAFF | TGTGCCAGCAGCCGCCAGACAGGGGGGAACACTGAAGCTTTCTTT
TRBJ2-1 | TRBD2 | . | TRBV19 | CASTAGTSGGDSYNEQFF | TGTGCCAGTACCGCCGGGACTAGCGGGGGGGACTCCTACAATGAGCAGTTCTTC
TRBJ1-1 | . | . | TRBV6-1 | CASSSATQTEAFF | TGTGCCAGCAGTTCAGCAACCCAGACTGAAGCTTTCTTT
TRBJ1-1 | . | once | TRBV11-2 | CASSFDPGRNTEAFF | TGTGCCAGCAGCTTTGATCCAGGGAGGAACACTGAAGCTTTCTTT
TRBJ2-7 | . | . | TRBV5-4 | CASSLGGGYEQYF | TGTGCCAGCAGCTTGGGAGGGGGCTACGAGCAGTACTTC
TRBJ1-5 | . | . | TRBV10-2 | CASRPSLNQPQHF | TGCGCCAGCAGGCCCTCATTAAATCAGCCCCAGCATTTT
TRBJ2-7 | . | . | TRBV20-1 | CSAPQAYEQYF | TGCAGTGCTCCCCAGGCCTACGAGCAGTACTTC
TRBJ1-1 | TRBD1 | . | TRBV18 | CASSPDRVLTEAFF | TGTGCCAGCTCACCAGACAGGGTGTTGACTGAAGCTTTCTTT
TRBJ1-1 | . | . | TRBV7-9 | CASSPQGRSTEAFF | TGTGCCAGCAGCCCCCAGGGCAGGAGCACTGAAGCTTTCTTT
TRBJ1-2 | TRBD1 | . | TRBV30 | CAWGGRGQGAIYGYTF | TGTGCCTGGGGTGGACGAGGTCAGGGGGCAATTTATGGCTACACCTTC
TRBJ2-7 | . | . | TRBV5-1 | CASSLGPRQAGYEQYF | TGCGCCAGCAGCTTGGGGCCCCGACAGGCCGGGTACGAGCAGTACTTC
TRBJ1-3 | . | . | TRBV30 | CAWNRRVGSSGNTIYF | TGTGCCTGGAACAGACGGGTCGGCAGCTCTGGAAACACCATATATTTT
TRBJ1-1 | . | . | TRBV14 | CASSQYLQDPEAFF | TGTGCCAGCAGCCAATATTTGCAGGACCCTGAAGCTTTCTTT
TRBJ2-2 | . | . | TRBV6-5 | CASSLDSGELFF | TGTGCCAGCAGCCTTGACAGCGGGGAGCTGTTTTTT
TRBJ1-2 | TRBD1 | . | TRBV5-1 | CASSLPPSGGIVGYTF | TGCGCCAGCAGCTTGCCCCCGTCAGGGGGTATCGTTGGCTACACCTTC
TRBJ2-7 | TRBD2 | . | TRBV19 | CASRPTGEGIQYF | TGTGCCAGTAGACCGACGGGGGAGGGGATCCAGTACTTC
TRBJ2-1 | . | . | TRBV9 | CASSVPTTLDGAYNEQFF | TGTGCCAGCAGCGTCCCCACTACTTTAGATGGAGCCTACAATGAGCAGTTCTTC
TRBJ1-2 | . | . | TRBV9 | CASSVERSGSYGYTF | TGTGCCAGCAGCGTAGAGAGGTCAGGATCCTATGGCTACACCTTC
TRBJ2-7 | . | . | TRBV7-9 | CASSPRGAGSYEQYF | TGTGCCAGCAGCCCCCGGGGGGCAGGATCCTACGAGCAGTACTTC
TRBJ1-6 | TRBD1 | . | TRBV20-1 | CSASEAGGTSPLHF | TGCAGTGCTAGTGAGGCAGGGGGTACTTCACCCCTCCACTTT
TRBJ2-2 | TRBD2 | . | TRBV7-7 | CASSLAPSGGAYPGELFF | TGTGCTAGCAGCTTAGCTCCGAGCGGGGGGGCCTATCCCGGGGAGCTGTTTTTT
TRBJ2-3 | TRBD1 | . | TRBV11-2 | CASSFQGQVSTDTQYF | TGTGCCAGCAGCTTCCAGGGACAGGTCTCGACAGATACGCAGTATTTT
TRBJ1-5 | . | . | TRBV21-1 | CASSSKPREGRRYSNQPQHF | TGTGCCAGCAGCTCCAAACCCAGGGAAGGCCGCAGGTATAGCAATCAGCCCCAGCATTTT
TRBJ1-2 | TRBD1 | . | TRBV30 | CAWAPGGLYGYTF | TGTGCCTGGGCTCCAGGGGGCTTGTATGGCTACACCTTC
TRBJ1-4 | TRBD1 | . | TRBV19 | CASSTRDRGDEKLFF | TGTGCCAGTAGTACCCGGGACAGGGGGGATGAAAAACTGTTTTTT
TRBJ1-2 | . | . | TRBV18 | CASSPQGLLESYGYTF | TGTGCCAGCTCACCACAAGGGCTCCTGGAAAGTTATGGCTACACCTTC
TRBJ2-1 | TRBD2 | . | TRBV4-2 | CASSRTSGNNEQFF | TGTGCCAGCAGCCGGACTAGCGGGAACAATGAGCAGTTCTTC